This T cell receptor (beta chain) was profiled in a study of identical twins. Study-level points and caveats: The analysis was cross-sectional rather than longitudinal within donors. For zero-insertion analyses, partial confounding could come from invariant MAIT and iNKT cells.

Only a few counts were recorded for this clonotype. Its antigen is currently unknown. The cDNA had a unique molecular identifier and a template-switch universal primer site. Each CDR3 protein gets one entry after TCRdb re-called the 5' RACE reads with MiXCR. The sample lists 500,000 to 700,000 distinct CDR3 sequences; less than 9% were seen once. There are 19 residues in the CDR3. J gave up 4 bases and V 3 bases, and 20 bases lay outside the gene matches. The germline CDR1 and CDR2 sequences are LNHDA and SQIVND (reference sequence). These records were also assigned to another study, of yellow fever vaccine responses in identical twins.

This sequence originates from a woman under 30 in good health. The chain links TRBV19 to TRBJ2-5; 7 nucleotides match TRBD2. Material for sequencing was PBMCs. As DNA, the CDR3 is TGTGCCAGTAGTATTCTCCCGCAGCGTCCGGGGGGTTCGAGAGAGACCCAGTACTTC. Its translation is CASSILPQRPGGSRETQYF.